Listed below are T cell receptor beta chains from one sample, sequenced in a study of prognosis after radiotherapy for stage I lung cancer. A single record per CDR3 protein comes from TCRdb applying MiXCR to the multiplex PCR reads. The table includes roughly 14,000 distinct CDR3 sequences, about 32% detected once. Sample: PBMCs, taken before or after stereotactic body radiation therapy (not recorded which). These receptors all stem from a donor aged 50 or older with non-small cell lung cancer. Both conserved end residues are part of each CDR3.

v_gene: TRBV28
CDR3aa: CASNRPGGWYEQYF

v_gene: TRBV6-1
CDR3aa: CASSPQGFQPQHF

v_gene: TRBV25-1
CDR3aa: CASSHPAGATGELFF

v_gene: TRBV5-1
CDR3aa: CASSLQGTYNSPLHF

v_gene: TRBV3-1
CDR3aa: CASSQRRGDQPQHF

v_gene: TRBV5-1
CDR3aa: CASSLPPTEETQYF

v_gene: TRBV3-1
CDR3aa: CASSQVGSGEQYF

v_gene: TRBV7-9
CDR3aa: CAISGKSPFPLSFTDTQYF

v_gene: TRBV19
CDR3aa: CASSTLPGYEQYF

v_gene: TRBV6-1
CDR3aa: CASSAPGLAWVYEHYF

v_gene: TRBV5-1
CDR3aa: CASRLEYWAGGQETQYF

v_gene: TRBV5-4
CDR3aa: CASSGGPYQETQYF

v_gene: TRBV24-1
CDR3aa: CATSAGPDTQYF

v_gene: TRBV6-1
CDR3aa: CASSEVTASNQPQHF

v_gene: TRBV5-6
CDR3aa: CASSIAGTGGNTIYF

v_gene: TRBV10-3
CDR3aa: CAISDGQGNIHEQFF

v_gene: TRBV12-3/TRBV12-4
CDR3aa: CASSLPTSGRVYNEQFF

v_gene: TRBV7-9
CDR3aa: CASRLGSQPQHF

v_gene: TRBV7-7
CDR3aa: CASSSGLTGNTIYF

v_gene: TRBV25-1
CDR3aa: CASSEYKGGSTDTQYF

v_gene: TRBV20-1
CDR3aa: CSATRDPGRVLGAFF

v_gene: TRBV19
CDR3aa: CASTELAGGTDTQYF

v_gene: TRBV18
CDR3aa: CASSPELGWTEAFF

v_gene: TRBV4-2
CDR3aa: CASSQPQGTGSNQPQHF

v_gene: TRBV7-8
CDR3aa: CASSPWGNTGELFF

v_gene: TRBV19
CDR3aa: CASSIAGTGANVLTF

v_gene: TRBV11-2
CDR3aa: CASSLRETQYF

v_gene: TRBV20-1
CDR3aa: CSAFDRVGNQPQHF

v_gene: TRBV20-1
CDR3aa: CSAGGRELGGTEAFF

v_gene: TRBV6-5
CDR3aa: CASSYGGMEGNSPLHF

v_gene: TRBV5-6
CDR3aa: CASRLTSGRVEEQYF

v_gene: TRBV14
CDR3aa: CASSQGGFSGANVLTF

v_gene: TRBV7-2
CDR3aa: CASSQRRGTDTQYF

v_gene: TRBV12-3/TRBV12-4
CDR3aa: CASSELHGEDTEAFF

v_gene: TRBV7-3
CDR3aa: CASSSIPGLPYNEQFF

v_gene: TRBV4-2
CDR3aa: CASSQEFPTTYNEQFF

v_gene: TRBV6-1
CDR3aa: CASSKDRARNQPQHF

v_gene: TRBV10-3
CDR3aa: CARGRGEGQYF

v_gene: TRBV7-9
CDR3aa: CASSRTGGATNEKLFF

v_gene: TRBV9
CDR3aa: CASSARTVNTGELFF

v_gene: TRBV3-1
CDR3aa: CASSQDQVRGTQYF

v_gene: TRBV3-1
CDR3aa: CASSHSGPNYGYTF

v_gene: TRBV28
CDR3aa: CASSSDRGYSGELFF

v_gene: TRBV2
CDR3aa: CAGEGEREAEQYF

v_gene: TRBV27
CDR3aa: CASSRDGEGQPQHF

v_gene: TRBV30
CDR3aa: CAWKGTGNTIYF

v_gene: TRBV4-2
CDR3aa: CASSQGHLAGGRTGEMFF

v_gene: TRBV5-4
CDR3aa: CASSTPRLALEGGNEQFF

v_gene: TRBV5-1
CDR3aa: CASSFSSGRTEQYF

v_gene: TRBV5-1
CDR3aa: CASSLWGQGEGKLFF